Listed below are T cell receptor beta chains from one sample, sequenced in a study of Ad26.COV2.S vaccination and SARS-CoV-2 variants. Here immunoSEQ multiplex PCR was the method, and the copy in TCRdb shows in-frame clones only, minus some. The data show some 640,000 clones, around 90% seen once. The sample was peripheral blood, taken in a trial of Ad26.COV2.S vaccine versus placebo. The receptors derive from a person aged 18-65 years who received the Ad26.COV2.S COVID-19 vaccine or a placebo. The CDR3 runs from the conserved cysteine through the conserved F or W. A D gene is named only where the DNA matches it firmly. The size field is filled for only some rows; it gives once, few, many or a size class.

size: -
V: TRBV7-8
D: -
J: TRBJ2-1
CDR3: CASSWGLNGEQFF
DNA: TGTGCCAGCAGCTGGGGACTGAATGGGGAGCAGTTCTTC

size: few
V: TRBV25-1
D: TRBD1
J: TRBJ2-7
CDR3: CASSDSSWTGYEQYF
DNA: TGTGCCAGCAGTGACTCCAGCTGGACAGGCTACGAGCAGTACTTC

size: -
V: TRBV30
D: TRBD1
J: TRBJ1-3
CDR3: CAWSVSIGTGTDSGNTIYF
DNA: TGTGCCTGGAGTGTATCTATTGGGACAGGGACAGACTCTGGAAACACCATATATTTT

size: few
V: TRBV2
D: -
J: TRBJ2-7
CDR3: CASRATGSLRALEQYF
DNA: TGTGCCAGCAGGGCGACAGGATCCTTACGGGCTCTCGAGCAGTACTTC

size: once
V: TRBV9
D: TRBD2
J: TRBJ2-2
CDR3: CASSKPSGVLGELFF
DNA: TGTGCCAGCAGTAAGCCTAGCGGGGTTCTTGGGGAGCTGTTTTTT

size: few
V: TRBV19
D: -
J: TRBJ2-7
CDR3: CASSIMAGTETYEQYF
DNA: TGTGCCAGTAGTATTATGGCCGGGACTGAAACCTACGAGCAGTACTTC

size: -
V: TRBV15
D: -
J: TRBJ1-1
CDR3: CATRKDWINTEAFF
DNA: TGTGCCACCAGGAAAGATTGGATAAACACTGAAGCTTTCTTT

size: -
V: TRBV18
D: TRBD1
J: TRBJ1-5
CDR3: CASSPTGNQPQHF
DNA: TGTGCCAGCTCACCGACAGGGAACCAGCCCCAGCATTTT

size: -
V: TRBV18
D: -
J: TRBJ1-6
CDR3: CASSPNDRINSPLHF
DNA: TGTGCCAGCTCACCTAATGACAGGATCAATTCACCCCTCCACTTT

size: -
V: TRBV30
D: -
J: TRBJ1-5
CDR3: CAWSESRSQPQHF
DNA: TGTGCCTGGAGTGAATCGCGTTCGCAGCCCCAGCATTTT

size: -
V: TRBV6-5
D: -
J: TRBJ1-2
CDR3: CASRAQAFYGYTF
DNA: TGTGCCAGCAGGGCCCAGGCTTTCTATGGCTACACCTTC

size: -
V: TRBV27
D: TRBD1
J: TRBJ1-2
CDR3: CASRSSTNRGYGYTF
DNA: TGTGCCAGCAGATCCTCCACCAACAGGGGCTATGGCTACACCTTC

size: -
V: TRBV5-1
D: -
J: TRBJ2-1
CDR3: CASSPGARLRNEQFF
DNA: TGCGCCAGCAGCCCCGGGGCAAGACTCCGCAATGAGCAGTTCTTC

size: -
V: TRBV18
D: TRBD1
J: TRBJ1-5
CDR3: CASSPGGQGLSQPQHF
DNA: TGTGCCAGCTCACCGGGTGGACAGGGTCTCAGTCAGCCCCAGCATTTT

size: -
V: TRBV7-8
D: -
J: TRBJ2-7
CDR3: CASSPSGLRYEQYF
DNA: TGTGCCAGCAGCCCCTCAGGGTTGAGGTACGAGCAGTACTTC

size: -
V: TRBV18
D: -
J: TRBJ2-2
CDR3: CASSPLDSLPGELFF
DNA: TGTGCCAGCTCACCCTTGGACAGTTTGCCCGGGGAGCTGTTTTTT

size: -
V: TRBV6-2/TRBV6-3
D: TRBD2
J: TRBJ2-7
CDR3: CASSRAGGYEQYF
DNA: TGTGCCAGCAGTCGAGCGGGAGGCTACGAGCAGTACTTC

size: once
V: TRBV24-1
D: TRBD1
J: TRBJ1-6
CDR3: CAAEDRGGSPLHF
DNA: TGTGCCGCCGAGGACAGGGGTGGGTCACCCCTCCACTTT

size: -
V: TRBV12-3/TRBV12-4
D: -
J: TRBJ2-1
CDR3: CASSPQGYNEQFF
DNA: TGTGCCAGCAGTCCACAGGGCTACAATGAGCAGTTCTTC

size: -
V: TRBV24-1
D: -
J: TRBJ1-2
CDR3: CATSDFEYGYTF
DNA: TGTGCCACCAGTGATTTTGAGTATGGCTACACCTTC

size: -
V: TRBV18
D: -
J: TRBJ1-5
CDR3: CASSPPVGQPQHF
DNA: TGTGCCAGCTCACCCCCCGTAGGGCAGCCCCAGCATTTT

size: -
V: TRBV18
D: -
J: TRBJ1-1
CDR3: CASSPVREGEAFF
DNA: TGTGCCAGCTCACCAGTAAGGGAGGGTGAAGCTTTCTTT

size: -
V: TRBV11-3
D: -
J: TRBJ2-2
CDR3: CASSLGTNTGELFF
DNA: TGTGCCAGCAGCTTAGGAACTAACACCGGGGAGCTGTTTTTT

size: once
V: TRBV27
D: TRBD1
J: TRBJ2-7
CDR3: CASSYRTGAYEQYF
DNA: TGTGCCAGCAGTTATAGGACAGGGGCCTACGAGCAGTACTTC

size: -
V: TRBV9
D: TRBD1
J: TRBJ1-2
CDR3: CASSARDRFLYGYTF
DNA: TGTGCCAGCAGCGCCCGGGACAGGTTCCTCTATGGCTACACCTTC

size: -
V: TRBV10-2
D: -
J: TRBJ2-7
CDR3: CASSEWQTGTYEQYF
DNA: TGCGCCAGCAGTGAGTGGCAAACGGGGACCTACGAGCAGTACTTC

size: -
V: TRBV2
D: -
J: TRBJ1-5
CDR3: CASSFGPSNQPQHF
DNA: TGTGCCAGCTCCTTTGGACCTAGCAATCAGCCCCAGCATTTT

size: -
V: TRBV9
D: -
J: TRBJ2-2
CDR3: CASSVDVLATGELFF
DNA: TGTGCCAGCAGCGTAGACGTACTGGCGACCGGGGAGCTGTTTTTT

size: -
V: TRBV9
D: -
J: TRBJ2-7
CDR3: CASSAQGYSYEQYF
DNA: TGTGCCAGCAGCGCTCAAGGGTACTCCTACGAGCAGTACTTC

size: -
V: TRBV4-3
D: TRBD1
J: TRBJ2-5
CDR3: CASSQDQNRGETQYF
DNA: TGCGCCAGCAGCCAAGATCAGAACAGGGGGGAGACCCAGTACTTC

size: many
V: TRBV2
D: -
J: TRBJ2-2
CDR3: CASIGGPANTGELFF
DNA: TGTGCCAGCATCGGGGGACCTGCGAACACCGGGGAGCTGTTTTTT

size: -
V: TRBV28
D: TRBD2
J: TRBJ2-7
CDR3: CASNSGTGGYEQYF
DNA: TGTGCCAGCAACTCCGGGACGGGAGGGTACGAGCAGTACTTC

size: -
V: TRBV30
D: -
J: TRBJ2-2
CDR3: CAWSFGGYTGELFF
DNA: TGTGCCTGGAGTTTCGGCGGCTACACCGGGGAGCTGTTTTTT

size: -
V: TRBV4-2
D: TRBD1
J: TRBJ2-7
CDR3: CASSQDLGTGVVSYEQYF
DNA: TGTGCCAGCAGCCAAGATCTGGGGACAGGGGTCGTCTCCTACGAGCAGTACTTC

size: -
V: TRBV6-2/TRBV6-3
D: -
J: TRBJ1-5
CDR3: CASSYERQGGNQPQHF
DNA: TGTGCCAGCAGTTACGAGAGGCAGGGTGGTAATCAGCCCCAGCATTTT

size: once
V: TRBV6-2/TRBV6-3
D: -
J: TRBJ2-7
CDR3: CASSNTGTYEQYF
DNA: TGTGCCAGCAGTAACACCGGGACGTACGAGCAGTACTTC

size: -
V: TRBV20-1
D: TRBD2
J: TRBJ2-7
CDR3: CSASHSGSLHEQYF
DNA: TGCAGTGCAAGTCATAGCGGGAGTTTACACGAGCAGTACTTC

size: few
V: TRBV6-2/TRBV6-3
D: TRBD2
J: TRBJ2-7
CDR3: CASSYSGRGLAGNYEQYF
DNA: TGTGCCAGCAGTTACTCGGGCAGGGGACTAGCGGGAAACTACGAGCAGTACTTC

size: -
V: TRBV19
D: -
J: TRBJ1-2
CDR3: CASSTRDGAYGYTF
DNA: TGTGCCAGTAGTACCCGGGACGGAGCCTATGGCTACACCTTC

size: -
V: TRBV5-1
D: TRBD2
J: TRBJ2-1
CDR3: CASSFSGRELDEQFF
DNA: TGCGCCAGCAGCTTTAGCGGGAGGGAGTTAGATGAGCAGTTCTTC

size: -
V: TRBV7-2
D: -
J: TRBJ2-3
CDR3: CASSPRGTDTQYF
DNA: TGTGCCAGCAGCCCGAGGGGTACAGATACGCAGTATTTT

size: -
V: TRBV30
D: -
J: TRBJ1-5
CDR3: CAWSVDSNQPQHF
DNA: TGTGCCTGGAGTGTGGATAGCAATCAGCCCCAGCATTTT

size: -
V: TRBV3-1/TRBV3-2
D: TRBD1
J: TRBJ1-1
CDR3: CASSPRTGTKTEAFF
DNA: TGTGCCAGCAGCCCCCGGACAGGGACGAAAACTGAAGCTTTCTTT

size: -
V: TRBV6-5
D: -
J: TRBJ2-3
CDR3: CASSYSEESTDTQYF
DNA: TGTGCCAGCAGTTACTCGGAAGAGAGCACAGATACGCAGTATTTT

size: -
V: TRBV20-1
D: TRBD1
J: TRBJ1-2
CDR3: CSASRQGAGYTF
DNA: TGCAGTGCCAGTAGGCAGGGGGCGGGCTACACCTTC

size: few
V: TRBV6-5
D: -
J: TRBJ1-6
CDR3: CASSYSTDSYNSPLHF
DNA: TGTGCCAGCAGTTACTCGACCGACTCCTATAATTCACCCCTCCACTTT

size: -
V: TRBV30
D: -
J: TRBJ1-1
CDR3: CAWSRGDYTEAFF
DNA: TGTGCCTGGAGTCGGGGCGATTACACTGAAGCTTTCTTT

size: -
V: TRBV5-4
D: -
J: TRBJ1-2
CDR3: CASSLDIYGYTF
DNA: TGTGCCAGCAGCCTTGACATTTATGGCTACACCTTC

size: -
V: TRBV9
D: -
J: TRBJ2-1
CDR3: CASSDSDPADEQFF
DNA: TGTGCCAGCAGCGATTCGGACCCGGCGGATGAGCAGTTCTTC

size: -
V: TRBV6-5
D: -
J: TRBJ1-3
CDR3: CASSYSMGFGNTIYF
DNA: TGTGCCAGCAGTTACTCGATGGGGTTTGGAAACACCATATATTTT

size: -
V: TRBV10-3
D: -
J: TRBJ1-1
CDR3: CAISDGAGGTEAFF
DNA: TGTGCCATCAGTGACGGGGCCGGGGGCACTGAAGCTTTCTTT

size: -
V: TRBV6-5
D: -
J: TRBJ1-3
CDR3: CASSSGAGNTIYF
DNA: TGTGCCAGCAGCTCAGGGGCAGGAAACACCATATATTTT

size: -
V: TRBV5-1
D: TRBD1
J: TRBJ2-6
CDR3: CASSLAGTGGNGANVLTF
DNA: TGCGCCAGCAGCTTGGCCGGGACAGGGGGGAACGGGGCCAACGTCCTGACTTTC

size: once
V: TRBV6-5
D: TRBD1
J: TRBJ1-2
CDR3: CASSYNPGQGYYGYTF
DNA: TGTGCCAGCAGTTACAACCCCGGACAGGGATACTATGGCTACACCTTC

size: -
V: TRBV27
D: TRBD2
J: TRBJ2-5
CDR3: CASSLWAGLAGETQYF
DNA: TGTGCCAGCAGTTTATGGGCCGGACTAGCGGGGGAGACCCAGTACTTC

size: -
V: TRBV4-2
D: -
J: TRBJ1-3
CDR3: CASSQDPGAGNTIYF
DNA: TGTGCCAGCAGCCAAGATCCAGGGGCTGGAAACACCATATATTTT

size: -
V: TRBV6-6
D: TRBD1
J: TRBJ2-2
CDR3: CASSSSRQGRAGELFF
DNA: TGTGCCAGCAGTTCCTCTCGACAGGGGCGGGCCGGGGAGCTGTTTTTT